Given below is one T cell receptor beta chain in context. The antigen remains unidentified. TCRdb's copy holds only in-frame clones and misses some; the assay was immunoSEQ multiplex PCR. The sample has about 1 million clones; more than 65% are singletons. These data belong to a study of shared clonotypes between healthy human individuals. Broader study findings: Generation probabilities of non-shared clonotypes were lower (relative to those shared by all four donors).

Sequenced: memory CD4+ T cells sorted from blood. Subset in this sample: CD45RA-negative fraction. The clonotype was recovered from a man aged 18 to 35 in good health.

The CDR3 DNA sequence: TGTGCCAGCAGGGACAACGAGAAGCCCCAGCATTTT. As protein: CASRDNEKPQHF. The rearrangement joins TRBV9 to TRBJ1-5, with TRBD1 as a possible D gene (5 bases). CDR3 length: 12 amino acids. The V gene lost 5 bases and the J gene lost 8 bases, with 11 bases spanning the gap. CDR1 and CDR2 (germline): SGDLS, YYNGEE.